This TCR beta chain was sequenced for a study of shared clonotypes between healthy human individuals (dated by TCRdb to the early 2020s). In terms of the full investigation: The cohort comprised a couple of women and a few men aged 18 to 49 years. Libraries were prepared and TCR repertoires were sequenced by different laboratories using diverse techniques, in order to increase sequencing depth and limit assay-specific biases. To estimate repertoire size and how much clonotype sharing occurs between individuals, the study deeply sequenced the blood TCR repertoires of a handful of healthy adults. Per donor, leukapheresis produced somewhere between about 0.94 and 8.9 billion PBMCs. For each donor, CD4 naive and CD4 memory were each given three plates, CD8 naive was given two plates, and CD8 memory was given one plate.

Comment on this clone: Its antigen remains unidentified. No per-base quality is available; no much larger clone lies one base away. Other DNA sequences in this specimen translate into the identical CDR3.

What the work shows at the level of the full study, not this receptor alone: Pairwise subsampling indicated that sequencing depth was expected to affect the degree of clonotype sharing among donors. Larger estimated clonotype richness was generally found for naive subsets than for memory subsets. Sampling was restricted to blood, and TCR repertoires in tissue are likely to differ from TCR repertoires in blood. Higher generation probabilities were observed for clonotypes shared by all four sorted-subset donors than for non-shared clonotypes. Sharing across several donors was observed for approximately 5% of naive CD4, 3% to 4% of naive CD8, over 2% of memory CD4, and about 0.4% of memory CD8 clonotypes. Because the study included only a small number of donors, the genetic and exposure-history diversity represented was limited. Rarefaction of sorted-subset datasets indicated incomplete sequencing despite the large sequencing depth.

TCR CDR3 regions were amplified from genomic DNA by multiplex PCR using the deep immunoSEQ assay. Extracted genomic DNA from each cell subset was distributed evenly across all wells of several immunoSEQ 96-well plates, and each plate was treated as a replicate. Each replicate PCR for sorted subsets received around 200 ng genomic DNA, equal to 30,000 or so T cell genomes. The purified libraries were quantified using a Qubit 3.0 fluorometer, sized with a Bioanalyzer 2100, and then quantified again using the KAPA Library Quantification kit. Every immunoSEQ 96-well plate was sequenced on a separate single-read 150-cycle Illumina NextSeq 550 flow cell. Per the authors' processing: Because the immunoSEQ output held only junctional sequences and lacked quality scores, the filtering could not match the filtering applied to full-length reads. To assign V/J genes and CDR3, sequences were annotated using PyIR, a Python wrapper for IgBLAST v1.9, with IMGT germline references. Reads with weak V/J assignments (E-value above 1e-6), missing CDR3, stop codons, out-of-frame junctions, or ambiguous translated residues were removed. V3J clonotypes were defined as sequences sharing an identical inferred V gene, J gene, and CDR3 amino acid sequence. Percentage overlap between repertoires was calculated by dividing the number of shared unique clonotypes by the size of the smaller repertoire. RTK rarefaction, the Chao1 estimator, and Recon v2.1 estimates of unobserved clonotypes were used to assess repertoire richness. For all TCRbeta clonotypes obtained by the gDNA method from four donors, generation probabilities were computed with OLGA. TCRdb mirrors the immuneACCESS table, restricted to in-frame sequences. Some clones are absent from its copies; in checked studies, under half trace to an unresolved V gene, and the reason for the others is unknown. V and J calls and clone size follow that table, whereas D and trimming were derived from the DNA. The sample table holds millions of clones, of which about 95% were seen once. The top ten clonotypes cover around 1.1% of the sample.

The CDR3, cysteine through phenylalanine, is 14 amino acids long. The DNA shown is the 42-base CDR3, in frame from base 1. CDR1 and CDR2 were assigned from the germline V gene as MNHEY and SVGAGI. The junction carries 6 bases between V and J, which are trimmed by 2 bases and 1 base respectively. CD8 naive samples were CD45RO-negative cells positively selected for CCR7, giving a CD45RA+CCR7+ population that excluded TemRA cells. Healthy HIV-negative adults with no recently reported acute infections or vaccinations were included as donors. Every donor was a Caucasian adult residing in Nashville, Tennessee, USA. After blood collection by leukapheresis, PBMCs were isolated using Ficoll-Histopaque density gradient centrifugation and then cryopreserved in the vapor phase of liquid nitrogen. Purity and quantity of every magnetically sorted T cell population were checked by analytical flow cytometry. Each sorted fraction had its genomic DNA isolated and then quantified by UV absorbance on a Nanodrop 2000c.

The sample taken for sequencing was naive CD8+ T cells sorted from blood. Per the publication, the cell subset or site label means: CD45RA+CCR7+. The sequence was obtained from a man younger than 30 in good health. This receptor chain uses TRBV6-5 and TRBJ2-1, with the D gene too uncertain to name. CDR3 sequence: CASSYRESYNEQFF. The DNA sequence is as follows: TGTGCCAGCAGTTACAGGGAATCCTACAATGAGCAGTTCTTC.